A single sample is the source of the 9 T cell receptor beta chains below, sequenced in a study of blood T cell repertoires in COVID-19. Measured with immunoSEQ multiplex PCR; TCRdb has only the in-frame clones, and not every one. The table records fewer than 500,000 clones, around 90% of them present only once. The sequencing input was peripheral blood. These receptors were collected from a man aged 18 to 29 with COVID-19, enrolled during active disease.

The chain couples TRBV15 to TRBJ2-1; 11 bases align to TRBD1. The CDR3 is 13 amino acids. The junction had 6 bases not matched to a gene; V was cut back by 8 bases and J by 9 bases. The germline CDR1 and CDR2 sequences are LNHNV and YYDKDF (reference sequence). Here the CDR3 reads CATCWDRGTEQFF. CDR3 nucleotides: TGTGCCACCTGCTGGGACAGGGGGACTGAGCAGTTCTTC.

V and J are TRBV27 and TRBJ2-1, with 12 bases identical to TRBD2. V was clipped by 6 bases and J by 8 bases; unmatched bases: 8. The CDR3 loop spans 15 amino acids. Germline V gene lookup returns CDR1 MNHEY and CDR2 SMNVEV (reference sequence). CDR3 bases: TGTGCCAGCAGCCGGCTAGCGGGGGGGCCTTATGAGCAGTTCTTC. Its translation: CASSRLAGGPYEQFF.

This clone was counted between two and nine times. The V gene is TRBV28, the J gene TRBJ2-1; no clear D. Between the trimmed V and J ends, which lost 1 base and 4 bases, there was a span of 5 bases. CDR1 and CDR2 (germline): MDHEN, SYDVKM. There are 13 residues in the CDR3. Here the CDR3 reads CASSLYLYNEQFF. In DNA, the CDR3 is TGTGCCAGCAGTTTATATCTTTACAATGAGCAGTTCTTC.

The rearrangement links TRBV19 to TRBJ2-1; 9 nucleotides align to TRBD2. Per the germline V gene, CDR1 is LNHDA and CDR2 is SQIVND (reference sequence). The CDR3 runs to 14 residues. With 10 bases clipped from V and 4 bases from J, the junction kept 8 bases outside the gene matches. The CDR3 loop reads CATQDLAGYNEQFF. The CDR3 DNA reads TGTGCCACCCAAGATCTAGCGGGGTACAATGAGCAGTTCTTC.

The gene calls are TRBV7-9 and TRBJ2-2; TRBD2 matches at 8 bases. The CDR3 extends over 15 amino acids. The V segment lost 8 bases and the J segment 2 bases; nucleotides outside the gene matches: 7. The germline CDR1 and CDR2 sequences are SEHNR and FQNEAQ (reference sequence). The CDR3 is CASEFSGDNTGELFF. In DNA, the CDR3 is TGTGCCAGCGAATTTAGCGGGGATAACACCGGGGAGCTGTTTTTT.

V usage is TRBV6-5 and J usage is TRBJ2-2; perhaps TRBD1 as D (5 bases). CDR1 and CDR2 from the germline V gene are MNHEY and SVGAGI. The germline V and J ends were trimmed by 6 bases and 2 bases, with 13 bases remaining between them. The CDR3 spans 15 residues. CDR3 bases: TGTGCCAGCAGGGGGCGATTACTTAACACCGGGGAGCTGTTTTTT. Its protein is CASRGRLLNTGELFF.

The V call is TRBV5-4, the J call TRBJ2-7; 9 nucleotides line up with TRBD1. Germline CDR1 and CDR2: SGHNT and YYREEE (reference sequence). V shed 0 bases and J 10 bases; nucleotides not matched to a gene: 8. CDR3 length: 14 amino acids. The CDR3 nucleotides are TGTGCCAGCAGCTTGGTAGAACAGGGGGCGAATCAGTACTTC. This encodes CASSLVEQGANQYF.

V is TRBV29-1 and J is TRBJ1-4; D is possibly TRBD1 (5 bases). Germline lookup yields CDR1 SQVTM and CDR2 ANQGSEA. V was pared by 4 bases and J by 6 bases, with 12 bases between. The CDR3 consists of 13 residues. CDR3 amino acids: CSVGGAGDEKLFF. The CDR3 bases are TGCAGCGTTGGCGGGGCCGGAGATGAAAAACTGTTTTTT.

V is TRBV5-4 and J is TRBJ2-7; the match to TRBD1 covers 11 bases. The V segment lost 1 base and the J segment 3 bases; nucleotides outside the gene matches: 6. Germline CDR1 and CDR2: SGHNT and YYREEE (reference sequence). This CDR3 is 16 amino acids long. The CDR3 DNA is TGTGCCAGCAGCTTGTCGGACAGGGGGCGCTACTACGAGCAGTACTTC. It yields the protein CASSLSDRGRYYEQYF. The whole variable domain, filled in from reference TRBV5-4 and TRBJ2-7, reads ETGVTQSPTHLIKTRGQQVTLRCSSQSGHNTVSWYQQALGQGPQFIFQYYREEENGRGNFPPRFSGLQFPNYSSELNVNALELDDSALYLCASSLSDRGRYYEQYFGPGTRLTVT.